Reported below is one T cell receptor (beta chain). The data stem from a study of blood T cell repertoires in COVID-19. V lost 5 bases, J lost 2 bases, and 3 bases stayed unmatched. The CDR3 has 14 amino acids. CDR1 and CDR2 from the germline V gene are GTSNPN and SVGIG (reference sequence). In Seattle, patients joined the study during active infection and were tracked longitudinally. Libraries were prepared by immunoSEQ multiplex PCR; TCRdb keeps only in-frame clonotypes and omits some of them. This table holds under 250,000 clones, roughly 83% found once. This clonotype originated in a woman at least 80 years old with COVID-19, enrolled during active disease. The rearrangement links TRBV30 to TRBJ1-4; TRBD1 matches 9 bases. The source material was peripheral blood. The CDR3 sequence: CAWGQGITNEKLFF. DNA for the CDR3: TGTGCCTGGGGACAGGGGATTACTAATGAAAAACTGTTTTTT.